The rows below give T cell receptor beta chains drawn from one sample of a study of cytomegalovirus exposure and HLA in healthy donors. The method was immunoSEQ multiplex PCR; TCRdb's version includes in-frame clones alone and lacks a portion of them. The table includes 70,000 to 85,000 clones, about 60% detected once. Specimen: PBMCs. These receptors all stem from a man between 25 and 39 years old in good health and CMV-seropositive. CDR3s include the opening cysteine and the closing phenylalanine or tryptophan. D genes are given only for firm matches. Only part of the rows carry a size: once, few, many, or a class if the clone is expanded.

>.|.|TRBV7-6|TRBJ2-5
TGTGCCAGCAGCATACAAGAGACCCAGTACTTC
CASSIQETQYF
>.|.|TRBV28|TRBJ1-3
TGTGCCAGCAGCCCATATGGGAGAGAAGATTCTGGAAACACCATATATTTT
CASSPYGREDSGNTIYF
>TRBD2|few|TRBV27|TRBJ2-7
TGTGCCAGCAGTCCGGAAGCGGGGGGGCTCTACGAGCAGTACTTC
CASSPEAGGLYEQYF
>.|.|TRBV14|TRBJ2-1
TGTGCCAGCAGCCAAAGTGACAGGGAGGTCAATGAGCAGTTCTTC
CASSQSDREVNEQFF
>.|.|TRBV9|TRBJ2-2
TGTGCCAGCAGCGTGGGCAGGGTGGGGACCGGGGAGCTGTTTTTT
CASSVGRVGTGELFF
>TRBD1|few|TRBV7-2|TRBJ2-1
TGTGCCAGCAGCAGAGATAGGGGACAGATTTACAATGAGCAGTTCTTC
CASSRDRGQIYNEQFF
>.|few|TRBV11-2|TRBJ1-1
TGTGCCAGCAGTTCAAGGGGGGGAAACACTGAAGCTTTCTTT
CASSSRGGNTEAFF
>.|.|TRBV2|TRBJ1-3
TGTGCCAGCAGTGCCGGGGAAACCATATATTTT
CASSAGETIYF
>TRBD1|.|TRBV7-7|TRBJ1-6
TGTGCCAGCAGATGGTTGTGCGGGACAGGGTTTTCACCCCTCCACTTT
CASRWLCGTGFSPLHF
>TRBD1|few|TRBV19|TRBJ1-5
TGTGCCAGTAGCACAGGGGACCAGCCCCAGCATTTT
CASSTGDQPQHF
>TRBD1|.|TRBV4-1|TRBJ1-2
TGCGCCAGCAGCCAATTATTAACAGGGGTCCATGGCTACACCTTC
CASSQLLTGVHGYTF
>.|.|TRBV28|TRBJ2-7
TGTGCCAGCAGTTTGCGGGGCCACTACGAGCAGTACTTC
CASSLRGHYEQYF
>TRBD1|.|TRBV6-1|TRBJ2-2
TGTGCCAGCAGTGGGCCTCCTCTAGGGACAGAGGATCCCGGGGAGCTGTTTTTT
CASSGPPLGTEDPGELFF
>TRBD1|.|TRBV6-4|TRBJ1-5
TGTGCCAGCAGCCCAGGGACAGGGGGCCAGCCCCAGCATTTT
CASSPGTGGQPQHF
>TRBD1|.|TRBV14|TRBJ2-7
TGTGCCAGCAGCCATAGACCGGGACAGGGGGCTTACGAGCAGTACTTC
CASSHRPGQGAYEQYF
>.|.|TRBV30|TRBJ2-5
TGTGCCTGGCGGGACAACGGCCGAGAGACCCAGTACTTC
CAWRDNGRETQYF
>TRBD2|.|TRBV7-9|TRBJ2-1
TGTGCCAGCAGCCCCGGGGGTAGCGGGAGTGCGGACAATGAGCAGTTCTTC
CASSPGGSGSADNEQFF
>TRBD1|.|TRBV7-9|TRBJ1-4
TGTGCCAGCAGCTTAGGCAGGGGGCTTACTAATGAAAAACTGTTTTTT
CASSLGRGLTNEKLFF
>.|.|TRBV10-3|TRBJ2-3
TGTGCCATCAGTGAGTCGAAAGGGACTTTCTCAGATACGCAGTATTTT
CAISESKGTFSDTQYF
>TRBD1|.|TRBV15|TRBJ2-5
TGTGCCACCAGCAGAGGGGGACAGCAAGAGACCCAGTACTTC
CATSRGGQQETQYF
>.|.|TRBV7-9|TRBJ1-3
TGTGCCAGCAGTTTGGACAGCTCTGGAAACACCATATATTTT
CASSLDSSGNTIYF
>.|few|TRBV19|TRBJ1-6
TGTGCCAGTAGTATTGATCGACAGATCCATAATTCACCCCTCCACTTT
CASSIDRQIHNSPLHF
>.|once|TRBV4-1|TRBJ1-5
TGCGCCAGCAGCCAAAATAACAACGATAATCAGCCCCAGCATTTT
CASSQNNNDNQPQHF
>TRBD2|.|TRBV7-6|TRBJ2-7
TGTGCCAGCAGCTTATACGGGAGGGCGGACGAGCAGTACTTC
CASSLYGRADEQYF
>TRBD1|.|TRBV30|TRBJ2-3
TGTGCCTGGACTCGGACAGGGGGAGCAGGAGATACGCAGTATTTT
CAWTRTGGAGDTQYF
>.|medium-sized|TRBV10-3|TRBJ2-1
TGTGCCATCATGGGCGATGATGAGCAGTTCTTC
CAIMGDDEQFF
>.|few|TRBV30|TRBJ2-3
TGTGCCTGGAGTGTACGGAGATCGCGCACAGATACGCAGTATTTT
CAWSVRRSRTDTQYF
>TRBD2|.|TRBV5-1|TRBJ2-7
TGCGCCAGCAGCTTACCAGCGGGGGCTGTCGAGCAGTACTTC
CASSLPAGAVEQYF
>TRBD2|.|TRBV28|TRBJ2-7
TGTGCCAGCGGACTAGCGGGGGCCTACGAGCAGTACTTC
CASGLAGAYEQYF
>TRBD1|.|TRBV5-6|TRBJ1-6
TGTGCCAGCAGCGCCCGACTGACAGGGGTGAGCAATTCACCCCTCCACTTT
CASSARLTGVSNSPLHF
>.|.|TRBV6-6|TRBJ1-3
TGTGCCAGCAGTTACAGCCGGGAAGGCTCTGGAAACACCATATATTTT
CASSYSREGSGNTIYF
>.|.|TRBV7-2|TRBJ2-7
TGTGCCAGCAGCCTGGCAGGGGCTTTGCGCGAGCAGTACTTC
CASSLAGALREQYF
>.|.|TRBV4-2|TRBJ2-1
TGTGCCAGCAGCCAAGCTGTTAGCGTCGATACCTACAATGAGCAGTTCTTC
CASSQAVSVDTYNEQFF
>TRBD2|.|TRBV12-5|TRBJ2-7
TGTGCTAGTGGTTTCGGACTAGCGGACTACGAGCAGTACTTC
CASGFGLADYEQYF
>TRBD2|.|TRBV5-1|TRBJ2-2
TGCGCCAGCAGCCCCCCCGGGAGGGGAAACACCGGGGAGCTGTTTTTT
CASSPPGRGNTGELFF
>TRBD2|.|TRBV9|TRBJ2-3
TGTGCCAGCAGCGTAGCGGCGGGAGTGGCAGATACGCAGTATTTT
CASSVAAGVADTQYF
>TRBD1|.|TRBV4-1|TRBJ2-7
TGCGCCAGCAGCCAAGATGAGGGGGCTCCCTACGAGCAGTACTTC
CASSQDEGAPYEQYF
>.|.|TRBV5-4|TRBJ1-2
TGTGCCAGCAGCTCTGACAGTAACTATGGCTACACCTTC
CASSSDSNYGYTF
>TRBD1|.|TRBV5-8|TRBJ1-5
TGTGCCAGCAGCCTCCAGGGGGCCGCTCAGCCCCAGCATTTT
CASSLQGAAQPQHF
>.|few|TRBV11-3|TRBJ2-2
TGTGCCAGCAGCTCAATCAGGGTCACCGGGGAGCTGTTTTTT
CASSSIRVTGELFF
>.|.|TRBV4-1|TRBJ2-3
TGCGCCAGCAGCCAAGATGCGATAGCGGGCACAGATACGCAGTATTTT
CASSQDAIAGTDTQYF
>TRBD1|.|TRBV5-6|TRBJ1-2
TGTGCCAGCAGCTGGACAGGGAATGGCTACACCTTC
CASSWTGNGYTF